Listed here are 2 T cell receptor beta chains from one sample, sequenced in a study of shared clonotypes between healthy human individuals. Repertoires were generated with immunoSEQ multiplex PCR, while TCRdb's copy carries only in-frame clones and drops some. The sample includes more than 2,000,000 clones, 90% to 95% seen only once; the top ten take 0.11% to 0.15%. The sequencing input was naive CD4+ T cells sorted from blood. As to subset: CD45RA+ positively selected. These receptors all come from a man aged 18 to 30 in good health.

The chain recombines TRBV4-3 with TRBJ2-1; 11 bases line up with TRBD2. There are 15 residues in the CDR3. The germline V gene encodes CDR1 LGHNA and CDR2 YSLEER. With 0 bases clipped from V and 5 bases from J, the junction kept 0 bases outside the gene matches. CDR3 sequence reads: CASSQETSGNNEQFF. The CDR3, as DNA: TGCGCCAGCAGCCAAGAGACTAGCGGGAACAATGAGCAGTTCTTC.

The chain is built from TRBV5-1 and TRBJ2-5; TRBD1 aligns across 7 bases. V dropped 2 bases and J dropped 1; count of bases not matched to a gene: 2. Germline CDR1 reads SGHRS; CDR2 reads YFSETQ. The CDR3 is made up of 14 amino acids. DNA for the CDR3: TGCGCCAGCAGCTTACAGGGGTTCCAAGAGACCCAGTACTTC. Translated, it gives CASSLQGFQETQYF.